These 16 T cell receptor beta chains originate from one sample sequenced in a study of shared clonotypes between healthy human individuals. The protocol was immunoSEQ multiplex PCR, while the TCRdb copy is restricted to in-frame clones and leaves out a portion. Seen here are 2.3 million or so clones, just over 90% observed once, and the top ten hold under 0.45%. The sequencing input was naive CD4+ T cells from PBMCs. The subset is: CD45RA+ positively selected. These receptor sequences come from a man aged 18 to 30 in good health. Some clones in this sample may be carry-over from other donors' samples.

This clone has just one count. The chain couples TRBV7-3 to TRBJ2-2; D gene uncertain. V shed 2 bases and J shed 6 bases, with 4 bases lying between them. Germline CDR1 is SGHTA and CDR2 is FQGTGA. CDR3 length: 12 residues. CDR3 region: CASSLPAGELFF. The CDR3 DNA is TGTGCCAGCAGCTTACCGGCCGGGGAGCTGTTTTTT.

The V and J genes are TRBV5-5 and TRBJ2-7, with D unclear. Trimming removed 1 base at V and 0 bases at J, with 5 bases between. From germline, CDR1 is SGHKS and CDR2 YYEKEE (reference sequence). The CDR3 totals 13 residues. CDR3 residues: CASSLPPSYEQYF. For the CDR3, the DNA is TGTGCCAGCAGCTTGCCTCCCTCCTACGAGCAGTACTTC.

V and J are TRBV19 and TRBJ2-6; a weak D match, TRBD1 (6 bases). The V and J ends lost 6 bases and 1 base respectively, with 13 bases between them. Germline V gene sequence: CDR1 LNHDA, CDR2 SQIVND (reference sequence). The CDR3 totals 16 residues. CDR3 bases: TGTGCCAGTAGATACTGGGGGCGATCTGGGGCCAACGTCCTGACTTTC. Translated, it gives CASRYWGRSGANVLTF. The full variable domain, in which reference TRBV19 and TRBJ2-6 provide the parts outside the CDR3, is DGGITQSPKYLFRKEGQNVTLSCEQNLNHDAMYWYRQDPGQGLRLIYYSQIVNDFQKGDIAEGYSVSREKKESFPLTVTSAQKNPTAFYLCASRYWGRSGANVLTFGAGSRLTVL.

The chain joins TRBV2 to TRBJ2-1, with unresolved D. The CDR3 sequence is 12 residues long. V shed 3 bases and J shed 3 bases, with 3 bases lying between them. The germline gives CDR1 SNHLY, CDR2 FYNNEI. The CDR3 spells CASSDRYNEQFF. The CDR3 DNA reads TGTGCCAGCAGTGACCGCTACAATGAGCAGTTCTTC.

The V call is TRBV14, the J call TRBJ1-1; no reliable D call. Germline CDR1 reads SGHDN; CDR2 reads FVKESK. V shed 0 bases and J shed 5 bases, with 10 bases lying between them. The CDR3 totals 14 residues. For the CDR3, the DNA is TGTGCCAGCAGCCAAGATCTAAGTTGGACTGAAGCTTTCTTT. This sequence encodes CASSQDLSWTEAFF.

J is TRBJ1-5 and V is TRBV7-3; 10 bases align to TRBD1. J was trimmed by 2 bases and V by 0 bases; bases with no gene match: 7. This CDR3 is built from 18 residues. CDR1 is SGHTA, CDR2 FQGTGA, per germline. The CDR3 DNA sequence: TGTGCCAGCAGCTTAACGCGGACAGGGGGGATGTGCAATCAGCCCCAGCATTTT. Protein: CASSLTRTGGMCNQPQHF.

The CDR3 nucleotides read TGTGCCAGCAGCCTATCCGGGACTAGCGGGCGCACCGGGGAGCTGTTTTTT. Translation: CASSLSGTSGRTGELFF. The chain has TRBV7-2 and TRBJ2-2, with TRBD2 matching 12 bases. Unmatched junction bases numbered 8, after V lost 5 bases and J lost 4 bases. Germline CDR1 is SGHTA and CDR2 is FQGNSA. This CDR3 has 17 residues.

As regards this clone: The same CDR3 also results from other DNA sequences found in this sample. V and J are TRBV7-3 and TRBJ2-6, with no clear D. Per germline, CDR1 SGHTA and CDR2 FQGTGA. This CDR3 spans 13 amino acids. The germline V and J ends were trimmed by 0 bases and 4 bases, with 1 base remaining between them. CDR3: CASSLTGANVLTF. The DNA of the CDR3 is TGTGCCAGCAGCTTAACCGGGGCCAACGTCCTGACTTTC.

This sequence joins TRBV7-2 and TRBJ2-7; 8 nucleotides match TRBD1. Germline-derived CDR1 and CDR2 are SGHTA and FQGNSA. The CDR3 spans 16 residues. Germline trimming cut 3 bases from V and 7 bases from J; bases unmatched to any gene: 14. CDR3 in amino acids: CASSFRAGTGFGEQYF. For the CDR3, the DNA is TGTGCCAGCAGCTTCAGAGCCGGGACAGGCTTTGGGGAGCAGTACTTC. Full variable domain (outside the CDR3, taken from reference TRBV7-2 and TRBJ2-7): GAGVSQSPSNKVTEKGKDVELRCDPISGHTALYWYRQSLGQGLEFLIYFQGNSAPDKSGLPSDRFSAERTGGSVSTLTIQRTQQEDSAVYLCASSFRAGTGFGEQYFGPGTRLTVT.

V is TRBV7-9 and J is TRBJ2-1, with 8 bases lining up with TRBD2. The CDR3 runs 14 residues. Germline V lookup: CDR1 SEHNR, CDR2 FQNEAQ (reference sequence). Germline trimming cut 7 bases from V and 6 bases from J; bases unmatched to any gene: 8. In nucleotides, the CDR3 is TGTGCCAGCATCCTAGGGGCGGGAGGCAATGAGCAGTTCTTC. Protein product: CASILGAGGNEQFF.

The J gene is TRBJ1-2, the V gene TRBV7-2; TRBD1 matches at 10 bases. The length of the CDR3 is 15 residues. With 5 bases clipped from V and 7 bases from J, the junction kept 10 bases outside the gene matches. Per the germline V gene, CDR1 is SGHTA and CDR2 is FQGNSA. Here the CDR3 DNA reads TGTGCCAGCAGCCTAGGGGGACAGGGGATCGGTGGCTACACCTTC. Translating gives CASSLGGQGIGGYTF. Filled out from reference TRBV7-2 and TRBJ1-2, the complete variable domain reads GAGVSQSPSNKVTEKGKDVELRCDPISGHTALYWYRQSLGQGLEFLIYFQGNSAPDKSGLPSDRFSAERTGGSVSTLTIQRTQQEDSAVYLCASSLGGQGIGGYTFGSGTRLTVV.

This clone was detected a few times. The chain has TRBV5-4 and TRBJ2-7, with TRBD2 identical over 13 bases. Germline CDR1 reads SGHNT; CDR2 reads YYREEE (reference sequence). The CDR3 extends over 13 amino acids. Trimming removed 7 bases from V and 5 bases from J; junction bases left unmatched: 3. CDR3 sequence: CASRGLAGDEQYF. CDR3 bases: TGTGCCAGCCGCGGACTAGCGGGAGACGAGCAGTACTTC.

The chain combines TRBV7-2 with TRBJ2-1; 8 positions agree with TRBD2. The CDR3 is 15 residues long. V was pared by 3 bases and J by 2 bases, with 3 bases of the junction left unmatched. CDR1 is SGHTA, CDR2 FQGNSA, per germline. CDR3 nucleotides: TGTGCCAGCAGCTTGGGCGGGAGGCCCTACAATGAGCAGTTCTTC. It yields the protein CASSLGGRPYNEQFF. Filled out from reference TRBV7-2 and TRBJ2-1, the complete variable domain reads GAGVSQSPSNKVTEKGKDVELRCDPISGHTALYWYRQSLGQGLEFLIYFQGNSAPDKSGLPSDRFSAERTGGSVSTLTIQRTQQEDSAVYLCASSLGGRPYNEQFFGPGTRLTVL.

The CDR3 DNA sequence: TGTGCCAGCAGCTCTGGGACTTCTTCACCCCTCCACTTT. Protein: CASSSGTSSPLHF. The chain has TRBV7-3 and TRBJ1-6, with a tentative D call TRBD1 (5 bases). The germline gives CDR1 SGHTA, CDR2 FQGTGA. The V gene lost 4 bases and the J gene lost 9 bases, with 10 bases spanning the gap. CDR3 length: 13 residues.

The chain links TRBV7-9 to TRBJ2-5; TRBD2 is a possible D gene (7 bases). The germline CDR1 and CDR2 sequences are SEHNR and FQNEAQ (reference sequence). The V end was cut by 0 bases, the J end by 3 bases, with 11 bases between. The CDR3 is 15 amino acids. The CDR3 coding sequence is TGTGCCAGCAGCTTAGCGGGGGCGGGAGAAGAGACCCAGTACTTC. It is translated as CASSLAGAGEETQYF.

This clone showed up just a few times. The chain carries TRBV30 and TRBJ1-1, with D hard to call. The CDR3 is 13 amino acids. Germline CDR1 and CDR2: GTSNPN and SVGIG (reference sequence). V gave up 2 bases and J gave up 3 bases, with 10 bases separating them. CDR3 sequence reads: CAWSPRWDTEAFF. The CDR3 coding sequence is TGTGCCTGGAGTCCCCGTTGGGACACTGAAGCTTTCTTT.